Shown below are 26 T cell receptor beta chains from a single sample sequenced in a study of cytomegalovirus exposure and HLA in healthy donors. PCR amplification relied on 60 Vbeta primers (plus 13 Jbeta primers). Profiling relied on immunoSEQ multiplex PCR, and the TCRdb table lists in-frame clones only, not all of them. The sample has about 200,000 clones, around 77% seen once. Sequences were obtained from PBMCs. The receptors stem from a woman aged 30 to 39 in good health and CMV-seronegative.

The table lists this clone with a few counts. V usage is TRBV5-6 and J usage is TRBJ2-7; D is undetermined. Trimming took 3 bases from V and 7 from J, leaving 8 bases between them. The CDR3 length is 11 residues. From germline, CDR1 is SGHDT and CDR2 YYEEEE. This CDR3 is CASSSGLEQYF. The DNA of the CDR3 is TGTGCCAGCAGCTCCGGTTTGGAGCAGTACTTC.

The sample holds one count of this clone. V is TRBV5-1 and J is TRBJ2-5; tentative D call: TRBD2 (5 bases). With 5 bases removed from V and 11 bases from J, the gap between germline ends came to 13 bases. This CDR3 region has 11 residues. Germline CDR1 SGHRS, CDR2 YFSETQ. DNA for the CDR3: TGCGCCAGCAGGGACTTTTTGGAGCAGTACTTC. This sequence encodes CASRDFLEQYF.

CDR3 sequence: CASSLSGDTEAFF. In DNA, the CDR3 is TGTGCCAGCAGCTTATCGGGAGACACTGAAGCTTTCTTT. This chain links TRBV7-2 with TRBJ1-1; D is unclear. The CDR3 length is 13 residues. The V gene lost 2 bases and the J gene lost 3 bases, with 7 bases spanning the gap. In germline, CDR1 is SGHTA, CDR2 FQGNSA.

This chain connects TRBV7-2 to TRBJ2-1, with 13 bases fitting TRBD2. CDR1 is SGHTA, CDR2 FQGNSA, per germline. The CDR3 loop spans 15 amino acids. Trimming took 6 bases from V and 4 from J; bases not matched to a gene: 3. CDR3 bases: TGTGCCAGCAGACTAGCGGGGGGGCCTTACAATGAGCAGTTCTTC. Translated: CASRLAGGPYNEQFF. The full variable domain, rest sourced from reference TRBV7-2 and TRBJ2-1, is GAGVSQSPSNKVTEKGKDVELRCDPISGHTALYWYRQSLGQGLEFLIYFQGNSAPDKSGLPSDRFSAERTGGSVSTLTIQRTQQEDSAVYLCASRLAGGPYNEQFFGPGTRLTVL.

The table lists this clone with a few counts. The chain uses TRBV7-2 and TRBJ1-1; D call uncertain. The CDR3 runs 14 residues. Germline values: CDR1 SGHTA, CDR2 FQGNSA. The V end was cut by 3 bases, the J end by 6 bases, with 14 bases between. CDR3 sequence reads: CASSFYSLAAEAFF. The DNA for the CDR3 is TGTGCCAGCAGCTTTTACTCACTGGCGGCTGAAGCTTTCTTT. Looking up the rest from reference TRBV7-2 and TRBJ1-1 gives the full variable domain: GAGVSQSPSNKVTEKGKDVELRCDPISGHTALYWYRQSLGQGLEFLIYFQGNSAPDKSGLPSDRFSAERTGGSVSTLTIQRTQQEDSAVYLCASSFYSLAAEAFFGQGTRLTVV.

The V and J genes are TRBV5-1 and TRBJ2-3; tentatively, D is TRBD1 (5 bases). Trimming removed 0 bases from V and 3 bases from J, with 8 bases in between. The germline V gene has CDR1 SGHRS and CDR2 YFSETQ. The CDR3 extends over 14 amino acids. The CDR3 reads CASSLERTTDTQYF. The CDR3 nucleotides read TGCGCCAGCAGCTTGGAACGGACAACAGATACGCAGTATTTT.

The rearrangement uses TRBV6-5 and TRBJ1-1; D is possibly TRBD1 (6 bases). Germline-derived CDR1 and CDR2 are MNHEY and SVGAGI. The CDR3 is 14 amino acids. V lost 0 bases and J 1 base, leaving 6 bases between the germline ends. The CDR3 protein is CASSYSGGNTEAFF. The CDR3, as DNA: TGTGCCAGCAGTTACTCAGGGGGGAACACTGAAGCTTTCTTT.

The count of this clone is one. The chain carries TRBV2 and TRBJ2-4; weak D call: TRBD2 (6 bases). CDR1 and CDR2 from the germline V gene are SNHLY and FYNNEI. This CDR3 comprises 16 residues. V shed 3 bases and J shed 6 bases, with 18 bases lying between them. CDR3 sequence (DNA): TGTGCCAGCAGTGACATTGCGCGGGGCATGGTAAACATTCAGTACTTC. Protein product: CASSDIARGMVNIQYF. Complete variable domain (other parts from reference TRBV2 and TRBJ2-4): EPEVTQTPSHQVTQMGQEVILRCVPISNHLYFYWYRQILGQKVEFLVSFYNNEISEKSEIFDDQFSVERPDGSNFTLKIRSTKLEDSAMYFCASSDIARGMVNIQYFGAGTRLSVL.

The V call is TRBV13, the J call TRBJ2-1; 10 bases are shared with TRBD2. J gave up 1 base and V 3 bases, and 6 bases lay outside the gene matches. CDR3 size: 17 residues. Looked up from germline, CDR1 is PRHDT and CDR2 is FYEKMQ (reference sequence). CDR3 coding DNA: TGTGCCAGCAGCTTCCTTAGCGGGAGGAAGTCCTACAATGAGCAGTTCTTC. Translating it yields CASSFLSGRKSYNEQFF.

The CDR3 reads CASSVGPLRRENIQYF. CDR3 nucleotides: TGTGCCAGCAGCGTTGGCCCCCTCCGGAGGGAAAACATTCAGTACTTC. The chain couples TRBV5-4 to TRBJ2-4; tentatively, D is TRBD2 (6 bases). The germline V and J ends were trimmed by 4 bases and 5 bases, with 19 bases remaining between them. CDR1 is SGHNT and CDR2 is YYREEE in the germline V gene (reference sequence). The CDR3 sequence is 16 residues long.

The chain recombines TRBV27 with TRBJ1-5, with a weak D call TRBD1 (5 bases). The germline V gene encodes CDR1 MNHEY and CDR2 SMNVEV (reference sequence). The CDR3 is 13 residues long. The germline V and J ends were trimmed by 3 bases and 7 bases, with 10 bases remaining between them. CDR3 sequence reads: CASSLEGRQPQHF. The CDR3 DNA is TGTGCCAGCAGTTTGGAGGGGAGGCAGCCCCAGCATTTT.

The rearrangement uses TRBV5-1 and TRBJ1-4; no clear D gene. Germline V CDR1 and CDR2: SGHRS, YFSETQ. There are 12 residues in the CDR3. V lost 6 bases and J 8 bases, leaving 11 bases between the germline ends. The CDR3 DNA reads as TGCGCCAGCAAGGAGGGAGGCGAAAAACTGTTTTTT. Translation gives CASKEGGEKLFF. The whole variable domain, filled in from reference TRBV5-1 and TRBJ1-4, reads KAGVTQTPRYLIKTRGQQVTLSCSPISGHRSVSWYQQTPGQGLQFLFEYFSETQRNKGNFPGRFSGRQFSNSRSEMNVSTLELGDSALYLCASKEGGEKLFFGSGTQLSVL.

J is TRBJ2-2 and V is TRBV2; TRBD2 aligns across 9 bases. Germline V gene lookup returns CDR1 SNHLY and CDR2 FYNNEI. The CDR3 is 15 amino acids. The V segment lost 4 bases and the J segment 6 bases; nucleotides outside the gene matches: 6. The CDR3 reads CASSGASGKAGELFF. The CDR3 bases are TGTGCCAGCAGTGGGGCTAGCGGGAAGGCCGGGGAGCTGTTTTTT.

This clone was detected once. J is TRBJ1-1 and V is TRBV15; tentatively, D is TRBD1 (5 bases). CDR3 length: 12 amino acids. Germline assignment: CDR1 LNHNV and CDR2 YYDKDF (reference sequence). Trimming took off 8 bases at V and 4 bases at J, with 11 bases between the two ends. The DNA of the CDR3 is TGTGCCACCGCAGAAAGGGGCACTGAAGCTTTCTTT. This codes for CATAERGTEAFF.

On this clone itself: The sample contains more than one DNA sequence encoding this CDR3. The rearrangement links TRBV10-3 to TRBJ2-2; 7 positions match TRBD2. The germline gives CDR1 ENHRY, CDR2 SYGVKD. The CDR3 spans 17 residues. After removal of 3 bases from V and 8 bases from J, the junction contained 15 bases not matched to a gene. CDR3 residues: CAISEVWEGHKSGELFF. The CDR3 DNA sequence: TGTGCCATCAGTGAAGTATGGGAGGGCCACAAATCAGGGGAGCTGTTTTTT.

This clone was seen only a few times. The V call is TRBV11-1, the J call TRBJ2-7; 7 bases align to TRBD2. After removal of 4 bases from V and 7 bases from J, the junction contained 4 bases not matched to a gene. Germline V gives CDR1 SGHAT, CDR2 FQDESV (reference sequence). The CDR3 sequence is 12 residues long. Here the CDR3 reads CASSSGLVEQYF. In nucleotides, the CDR3 is TGTGCCAGCAGCTCCGGACTAGTTGAGCAGTACTTC.

The CDR3, as DNA: TGCGCCAGCAGCTTGGGACTAGCGGGGTCTGGAGATACGCAGTATTTT. Protein sequence: CASSLGLAGSGDTQYF. The rearrangement uses TRBV5-1 and TRBJ2-3; 11 positions agree with TRBD2. Germline assignment: CDR1 SGHRS and CDR2 YFSETQ. This CDR3 region has 16 residues. V dropped 0 bases and J dropped 5; count of bases not matched to a gene: 5.

In this sample, this clone turned up a few times. The V and J genes are TRBV7-2 and TRBJ1-5; 7 bases align to TRBD1. After removal of 6 bases from V and 9 bases from J, the junction contained 14 bases not matched to a gene. Germline V gene sequence: CDR1 SGHTA, CDR2 FQGNSA. The CDR3 covers 15 residues. The CDR3 protein is CASSLGTVLHRPQHF. CDR3 bases: TGTGCCAGCAGTCTCGGGACAGTCCTCCATCGGCCCCAGCATTTT. The full variable domain, its missing parts supplied by reference TRBV7-2 and TRBJ1-5, is GAGVSQSPSNKVTEKGKDVELRCDPISGHTALYWYRQSLGQGLEFLIYFQGNSAPDKSGLPSDRFSAERTGGSVSTLTIQRTQQEDSAVYLCASSLGTVLHRPQHFGDGTRLSIL.

The chain joins TRBV19 to TRBJ2-1; 11 nucleotides match TRBD2. With V trimmed by 5 bases and J by 2 bases, 2 bases remained unmatched. The CDR3 spans 15 residues. The germline V gene encodes CDR1 LNHDA and CDR2 SQIVND (reference sequence). The CDR3 here is CASSLAGGPYNEQFF. The CDR3 region has the DNA TGTGCCAGTAGTTTAGCGGGAGGGCCCTACAATGAGCAGTTCTTC.

The chain links TRBV27 to TRBJ1-6; D gene ambiguous. V was pared by 0 bases and J by 7 bases, with 10 bases between. The CDR3 is 15 amino acids. CDR1 is MNHEY and CDR2 is SMNVEV in the germline V gene (reference sequence). CDR3 protein: CASSLSAGANSPLHF. The CDR3 nucleotides read TGTGCCAGCAGTTTATCGGCCGGAGCCAATTCACCCCTCCACTTT.

This rearrangement joins TRBV4-2 to TRBJ1-6; 7 bases are a match to TRBD1. From germline, CDR1 is LGHNA and CDR2 YNFKEQ. The length of the CDR3 is 14 residues. Unmatched junction bases numbered 9, after V lost 4 bases and J lost 12 bases. CDR3 region: CASSPGTAERPLHF. The CDR3 DNA sequence: TGTGCCAGCAGCCCCGGGACAGCAGAAAGACCCCTCCACTTT.

The CDR3 region has the DNA TGCGCCAGCAGCTTGGGACAGAGTGACGAGCAGTACTTC. It yields the protein CASSLGQSDEQYF. The chain carries TRBV5-1 and TRBJ2-7; perhaps TRBD1 as D (5 bases). Germline-derived CDR1 and CDR2 are SGHRS and YFSETQ. The CDR3 loop spans 13 amino acids. Trimming stripped 0 bases from V and 5 bases from J, with 9 bases between.

For the CDR3, the DNA is TGTGCCAGCAGGAAGGGACAGACGGAAGAGACCCAGTACTTC. Its translation is CASRKGQTEETQYF. The chain recombines TRBV5-5 with TRBJ2-5; 7 bases are shared with TRBD1. The CDR3 runs to 14 residues. CDR1 is SGHKS and CDR2 is YYEKEE in the germline V gene (reference sequence). V was clipped by 5 bases and J by 3 bases; unmatched bases: 7. Full variable domain (missing parts from reference TRBV5-5 and TRBJ2-5): DAGVTQSPTHLIKTRGQQVTLRCSPISGHKSVSWYQQVLGQGPQFIFQYYEKEERGRGNFPDRFSARQFPNYSSELNVNALLLGDSALYLCASRKGQTEETQYFGPGTRLLVL.

The count of this clone is one. This chain connects TRBV30 to TRBJ2-5; 15 nucleotides align to TRBD2. CDR1 is GTSNPN, CDR2 SVGIG, per germline (reference sequence). This CDR3 comprises 18 residues. V lost 2 bases to trimming and J lost 4 bases; unmatched junction nucleotides: 11. CDR3 protein: CAWSRAAGLAGGGETQYF. The CDR3 DNA sequence: TGTGCCTGGAGTCGTGCAGCGGGACTAGCGGGAGGAGGAGAGACCCAGTACTTC. Complete variable domain (other parts from reference TRBV30 and TRBJ2-5): SQTIHQWPATLVQPVGSPLSLECTVEGTSNPNLYWYRQAAGRGLQLLFYSVGIGQISSEVPQNLSASRPQDRQFILSSKKLLLSDSGFYLCAWSRAAGLAGGGETQYFGPGTRLLVL.

This clone appeared a few times. The J gene is TRBJ2-7, the V gene TRBV2; 8 bases are a match to TRBD2. The ends lost 7 bases at V and 7 bases at J; junction bases unmatched: 18. CDR3 length: 16 residues. From germline, CDR1 is SNHLY and CDR2 FYNNEI. The CDR3 DNA reads TGTGCCAGCAAGATACGCCCGGGACGCCGGGGGGGAGAGCAGTACTTC. This codes for CASKIRPGRRGGEQYF.

The table lists this clone with a few counts. The chain combines TRBV6-5 with TRBJ2-2; 9 bases line up with TRBD1. V dropped 7 bases and J dropped 2; count of bases not matched to a gene: 5. Germline V gene lookup returns CDR1 MNHEY and CDR2 SVGAGI. The CDR3 runs to 15 residues. In nucleotides, the CDR3 is TGTGCCAGCACTCGGACAGGGGTCAACACCGGGGAGCTGTTTTTT. It yields the protein CASTRTGVNTGELFF.